This entry describes one TCR beta chain. What it binds is not known. Germline V CDR1 and CDR2: MNHNY, SVGAGI (reference sequence). CDR3 size: 18 residues. V shed 5 bases and J 0 bases; nucleotides not matched to a gene: 9. The entry originates in a study of T cell responses to AZD1222 COVID-19 vaccine. Clones were sequenced by immunoSEQ multiplex PCR, and TCRdb holds only the in-frame ones, with some missing. The sample holds 150,000 to 200,000 clones, around 86% seen once. Study-wide results and limits: Following two doses of AZD1222, Spike-specific TCR breadth and depth rose. CD4 TCRs linked to vaccination spanned spike, dominating at 160-218 and 743-854. Donors were mostly white British, more females; clonal diversity possibly underestimated. Unmutated regions of variants are reportedly targeted by nearly half of spike-specific TCRs.

This chain connects TRBV6-6 to TRBJ2-1; 11 nucleotides align to TRBD2. This sequence originates from an adult in good health. Here the sequenced sample was peripheral blood, taken on day 0 of MenACWY control vaccination. For the CDR3, the DNA is TGTGCCAGCAGTCCCAGGGCTAGCGGGAGGCCCTCCTACAATGAGCAGTTCTTC. Residues: CASSPRASGRPSYNEQFF.